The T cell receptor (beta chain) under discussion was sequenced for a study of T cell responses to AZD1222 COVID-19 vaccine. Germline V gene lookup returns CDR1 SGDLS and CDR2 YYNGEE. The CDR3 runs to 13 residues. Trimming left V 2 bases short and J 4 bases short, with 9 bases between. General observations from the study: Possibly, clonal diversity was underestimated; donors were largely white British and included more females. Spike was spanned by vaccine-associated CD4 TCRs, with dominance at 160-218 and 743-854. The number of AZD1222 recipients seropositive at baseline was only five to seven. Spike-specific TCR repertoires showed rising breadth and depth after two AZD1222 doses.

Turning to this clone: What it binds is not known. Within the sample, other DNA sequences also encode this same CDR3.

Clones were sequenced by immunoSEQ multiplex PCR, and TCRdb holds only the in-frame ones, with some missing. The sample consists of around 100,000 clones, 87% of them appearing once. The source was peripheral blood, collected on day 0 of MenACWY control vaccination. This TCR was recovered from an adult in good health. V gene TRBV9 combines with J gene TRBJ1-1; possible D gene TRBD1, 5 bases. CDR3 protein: CASSVGTGTEAFF. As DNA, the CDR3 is TGTGCCAGCAGCGTTGGGACGGGCACTGAAGCTTTCTTT.